The clone carrying this T cell receptor beta chain showed up just a few times. Its matching antigen is unknown. 5'RACE template switching added a universal primer site and UMIs to TCR cDNA. TCRdb re-analysed the 5' RACE reads in MiXCR, keeping a single row per CDR3 protein. Among a few hundred thousand distinct CDR3 sequences listed, around 6.8% were seen once. The data belong to a study of T cells after yellow fever vaccination. Study summary: Libraries from low-cell-number fractions were prepared with the SMART-Seq v4 Ultra Low Input RNA kit.

General study findings and limits: It was a small share of clonotypes that appeared in both CD4 and CD8 compartments. The secondary response peaked faster, at day 5 versus 15, but was weaker.

The germline V and J ends were trimmed by 1 base and 6 bases, with 11 bases remaining between them. This CDR3 has 15 residues. CDR1 is KGHDR and CDR2 is SFDVKD in the germline V gene. The sequenced sample was PBMCs, obtained approximately 40 days after the first yellow fever vaccination. This clonotype was obtained from a man aged 18 to 30 who received the YFV17D yellow fever vaccine. The chain employs TRBV24-1 and TRBJ2-2; possible D gene TRBD1, 5 bases. CDR3 in amino acids: CATSDFQGKPGELFF. DNA for the CDR3: TGTGCCACCAGTGATTTCCAGGGCAAACCCGGGGAGCTGTTTTTT.